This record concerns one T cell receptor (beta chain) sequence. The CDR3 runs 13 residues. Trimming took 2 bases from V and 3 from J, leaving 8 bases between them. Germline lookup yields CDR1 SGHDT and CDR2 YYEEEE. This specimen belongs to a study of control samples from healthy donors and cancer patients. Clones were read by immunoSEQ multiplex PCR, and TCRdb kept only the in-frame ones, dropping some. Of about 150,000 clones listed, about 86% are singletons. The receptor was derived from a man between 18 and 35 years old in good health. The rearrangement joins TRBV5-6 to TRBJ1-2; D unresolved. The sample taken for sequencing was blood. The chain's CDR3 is CASSLWGDYGYTF. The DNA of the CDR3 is TGTGCCAGCAGCTTATGGGGTGACTATGGCTACACCTTC.